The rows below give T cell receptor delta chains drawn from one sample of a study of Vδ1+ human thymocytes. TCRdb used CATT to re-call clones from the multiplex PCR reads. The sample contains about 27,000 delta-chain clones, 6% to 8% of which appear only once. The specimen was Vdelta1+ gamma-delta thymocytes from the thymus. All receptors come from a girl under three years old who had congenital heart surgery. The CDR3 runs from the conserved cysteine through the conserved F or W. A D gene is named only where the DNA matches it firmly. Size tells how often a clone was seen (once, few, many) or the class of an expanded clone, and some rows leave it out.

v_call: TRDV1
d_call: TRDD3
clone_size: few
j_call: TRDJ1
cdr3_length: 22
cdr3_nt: TGTGCTCTTGGGTCGATCCTTCCTCAGTACTGGGGGATTGGGGCAAACACCGATAAACTCATCTTT
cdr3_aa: CALGSILPQYWGIGANTDKLIF

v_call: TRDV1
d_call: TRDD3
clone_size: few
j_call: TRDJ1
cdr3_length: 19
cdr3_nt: TGTGCTCTTGGGGAACTTGGCCCCTTGGTGGGGGACGACACCGATAAACTCATCTTT
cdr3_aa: CALGELGPLVGDDTDKLIF

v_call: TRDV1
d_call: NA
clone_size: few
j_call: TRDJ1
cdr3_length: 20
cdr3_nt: TGTGCTCTTGGGGAAATTAAAAGGTCCTACGTTAGGGATACCACCGATAAACTCATCTTT
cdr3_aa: CALGEIKRSYVRDTTDKLIF

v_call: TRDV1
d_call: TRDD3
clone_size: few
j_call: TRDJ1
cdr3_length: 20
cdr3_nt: TGTGCTCTTGGGGAACTTTCCTACGTTGGGCTGGGGGATACCCCCGATAAACTCATCTTT
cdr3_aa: CALGELSYVGLGDTPDKLIF

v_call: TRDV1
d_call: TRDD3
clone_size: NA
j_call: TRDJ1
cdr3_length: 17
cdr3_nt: TGTGCTCTTGGGGAACCTCTCCTCGTGGGGGGATACGATAAACTCATCTTT
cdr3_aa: CALGEPLLVGGYDKLIF

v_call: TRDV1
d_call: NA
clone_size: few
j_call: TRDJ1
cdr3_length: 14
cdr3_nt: TGTGCTCTTGGGGAACTTTCTGGCTGCCACAAACTCATCTTT
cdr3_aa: CALGELSGCHKLIF

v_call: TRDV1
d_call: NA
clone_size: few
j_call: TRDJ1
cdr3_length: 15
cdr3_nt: TGTGCTCTTGGGGACCGGGACCTGGGAAGCGATAAACTCATCTTT
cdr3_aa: CALGDRDLGSDKLIF

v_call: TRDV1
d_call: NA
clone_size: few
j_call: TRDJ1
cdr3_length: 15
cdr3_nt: TGTGCTCTTGGGGAACTTGGGGAGTACACCGATAAACTCATCTTT
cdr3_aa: CALGELGEYTDKLIF

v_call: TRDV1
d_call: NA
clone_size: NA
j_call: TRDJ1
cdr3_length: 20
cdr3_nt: TGTGCTCTTGGGGACCCTGTCTTCCCCCCTTCGGGACAATACACCGATAAACTCATCTTT
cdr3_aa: CALGDPVFPPSGQYTDKLIF

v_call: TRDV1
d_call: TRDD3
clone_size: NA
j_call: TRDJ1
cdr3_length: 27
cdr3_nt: TGTGCTCTTGGGGAAATGTACGTCCTACGGCCGGCGAGTACATCCCCGACTGGGGGCCAGTACACCGATAAACTCATCTTT
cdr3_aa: CALGEMYVLRPASTSPTGGQYTDKLIF

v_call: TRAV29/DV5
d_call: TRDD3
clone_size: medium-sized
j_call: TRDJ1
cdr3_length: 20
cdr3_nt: TGTGCAGCAAGCGTAAAATCGTACTGGGGGACACACGGGGACACCGATAAACTCATCTTT
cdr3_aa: CAASVKSYWGTHGDTDKLIF

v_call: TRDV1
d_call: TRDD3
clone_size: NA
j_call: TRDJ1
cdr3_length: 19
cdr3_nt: TGTGCTCTTGGGGAACGTGTTCGGAGGCTGGGGGATACGCCCGATAAACTCATCTTT
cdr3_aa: CALGERVRRLGDTPDKLIF

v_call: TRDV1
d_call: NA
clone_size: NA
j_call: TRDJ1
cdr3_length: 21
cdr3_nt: TGTGCTCTTGGGGGACACTTCCTACGACTGGGGGAGCAAGCCTCCACCGATAAACTCATCTTT
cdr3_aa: CALGGHFLRLGEQASTDKLIF

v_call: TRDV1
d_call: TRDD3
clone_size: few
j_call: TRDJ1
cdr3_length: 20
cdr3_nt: TGTGCTCTTGGGGTCAACAACCCATTCCCTCTGGGGGATACGCGAGATAAACTCATCTTT
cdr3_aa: CALGVNNPFPLGDTRDKLIF

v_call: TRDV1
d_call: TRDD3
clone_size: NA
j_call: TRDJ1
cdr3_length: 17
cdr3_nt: TGTGCTCTTGGGGAACTGCTGGGATACTGGGGGAACGATAAACTCATCTTT
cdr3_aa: CALGELLGYWGNDKLIF

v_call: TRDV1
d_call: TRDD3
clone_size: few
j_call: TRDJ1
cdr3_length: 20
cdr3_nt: TGTGCTCTTGGGGAAGATTCCGGGCGACGGTGGGGGATTGGGGTTGATAAACTCATCTTT
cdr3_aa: CALGEDSGRRWGIGVDKLIF

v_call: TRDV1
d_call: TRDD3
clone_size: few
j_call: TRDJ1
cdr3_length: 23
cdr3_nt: TGTGCTCTTGGGGTTATCCTTCTCCCAGTACTGGGGGACCCCTCGGGGGACACCGATAAACTCATCTTT
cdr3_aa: CALGVILLPVLGDPSGDTDKLIF

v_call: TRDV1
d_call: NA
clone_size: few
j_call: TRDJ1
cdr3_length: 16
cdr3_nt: TGTGCTCTTGGGGAAACCCCTCCCGGAGTGGGGGATAAACTCATCTTT
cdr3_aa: CALGETPPGVGDKLIF

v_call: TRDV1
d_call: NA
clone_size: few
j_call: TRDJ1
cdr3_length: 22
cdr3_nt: TGTGCTCTTGGGGAACTCCCTGTTCCCTCGTCCGGGCATACTGCGTACACCGATAAACTCATCTTT
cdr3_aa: CALGELPVPSSGHTAYTDKLIF

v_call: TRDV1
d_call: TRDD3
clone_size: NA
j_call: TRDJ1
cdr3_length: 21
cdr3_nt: TGTGCTCTTGGGGACAATCCTACCTGGGGGATACGCGCGCCTTACACCGATAAACTCATCTTT
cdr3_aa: CALGDNPTWGIRAPYTDKLIF

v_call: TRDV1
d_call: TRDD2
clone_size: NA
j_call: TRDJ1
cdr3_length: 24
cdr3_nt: TGTGCTCTTGGGGAAATGAGTCCTTCCTTCCCTTACTGGAGGGTGGGCAGGGACACCGATAAACTCATCTTT
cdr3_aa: CALGEMSPSFPYWRVGRDTDKLIF

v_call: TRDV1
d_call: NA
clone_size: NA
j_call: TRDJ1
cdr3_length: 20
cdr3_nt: TGTGCTCTTGGGGAAGTTTGGACCTCGGGGGGACCGCTTTACACCGATAAACTCATCTTT
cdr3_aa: CALGEVWTSGGPLYTDKLIF

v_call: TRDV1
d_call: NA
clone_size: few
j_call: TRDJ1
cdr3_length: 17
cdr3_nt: TGTGCTCTTGGGGAACTAGGGGTATTCCTCGGCGCCGATAAACTCATCTTT
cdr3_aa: CALGELGVFLGADKLIF

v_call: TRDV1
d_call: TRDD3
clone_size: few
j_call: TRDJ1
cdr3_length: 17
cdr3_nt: TGTGCTCTTGGGGGCCCTTGGACGGGGGGATACTGCGATAAACTCATCTTT
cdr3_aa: CALGGPWTGGYCDKLIF

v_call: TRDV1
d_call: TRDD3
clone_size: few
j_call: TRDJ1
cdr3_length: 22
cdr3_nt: TGTGCTCTTGGGGAACAAGGGCCCGGTATCCTACTCCTGGGGGATGACACCGATAAACTCATCTTT
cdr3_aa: CALGEQGPGILLLGDDTDKLIF